These 19 T cell receptor beta chains came from one sample sequenced in a study of cytotoxic CD8 clonotypes in ibrutinib-treated CLL. Profiling relied on immunoSEQ multiplex PCR, and the TCRdb table lists in-frame clones only, not all of them. The sample holds about 68,000 clones, around 68% seen once. The specimen was PBMCs, collected after 12 months of ibrutinib treatment. These receptors all stem from a human donor with chronic lymphocytic leukemia.

This clone was seen a single time. An end of the junction differs from the germline gene, which may be a read error. This rearrangement joins TRBV4-1 to TRBJ2-2; weak D call: TRBD1 (6 bases). The CDR3 contains 14 residues. Germline CDR1 and CDR2: MGHRA and YSYEKL. In DNA, the CDR3 is TGCGCCAGCAGCCAACCGACAGGCACCGGGAAGCTGTTTTTT. This gives the protein CASSQPTGTGKLFF.

For the CDR3, the DNA is TGTGCCAGCAGCCGGGGGGCTAGGGAGACCCAGTACTTC. It codes for CASSRGARETQYF. The chain combines TRBV9 with TRBJ2-5; TRBD2 might be the D (7 bases). Trimming stripped 4 bases from V and 5 bases from J, with 12 bases between. The V gene's germline CDR1 is SGDLS and CDR2 YYNGEE. The CDR3 is 13 residues long.

This clone has just a few counts. The chain has TRBV12-5 and TRBJ2-1; D ambiguous. V was cut by 1 base and J by 8 bases, with 6 bases left in between. CDR1 is LGHNT, CDR2 FRNRAP, per germline. The CDR3 sequence is 12 residues long. The DNA for the CDR3 is TGTGCTAGTGGTTTGGCGGAAGATGAGCAGTTCTTC. It yields the protein CASGLAEDEQFF.

The J gene is TRBJ1-1, the V gene TRBV6-5; TRBD1 matches at 8 bases. The length of the CDR3 is 12 residues. Germline loops: CDR1 MNHEY, CDR2 SVGAGI. V dropped 6 bases and J dropped 11; count of bases not matched to a gene: 8. CDR3 residues: CASSRQGPPAFF. The CDR3 nucleotides are TGTGCCAGCAGCCGACAGGGGCCCCCGGCTTTCTTT.

This clone was counted only a few times. V gene TRBV15 combines with J gene TRBJ2-3; tentative D call: TRBD2 (7 bases). The CDR3 spans 16 residues. CDR1 and CDR2 (germline): LNHNV, YYDKDF (reference sequence). V shed 1 base and J shed 2 bases, with 13 bases lying between them. The CDR3 bases are TGTGCCACCAGCAGAGGTATGGCGGGGGCCACAGATACGCAGTATTTT. Its translation: CATSRGMAGATDTQYF.

V and J are TRBV6-5 and TRBJ2-1; the D gene is possibly TRBD1 (6 bases). The CDR3 is 14 residues long. Trimming left V 2 bases short and J 10 bases short, with 15 bases between. The germline gives CDR1 MNHEY, CDR2 SVGAGI. The DNA for the CDR3 is TGTGCCAGCAGTTACCGGGTACAGGGATCGGAGCAGTTCTTC. It encodes CASSYRVQGSEQFF.

The V and J genes are TRBV4-1 and TRBJ2-1; 9 nucleotides line up with TRBD2. J lost 2 bases, V lost 2 bases, and 10 bases had no gene match. The germline gives CDR1 MGHRA, CDR2 YSYEKL. The CDR3 is made up of 18 amino acids. CDR3 in amino acids: CASSQPSSSGAPYNEQFF. The CDR3 bases are TGCGCCAGCAGCCAACCGTCTTCTAGCGGGGCCCCCTACAATGAGCAGTTCTTC.

The V and J genes are TRBV4-3 and TRBJ2-5, with 9 positions matching TRBD2. V lost 1 base, J lost 1 base, and 16 bases stayed unmatched. The CDR3 sequence is 20 residues long. Germline lookup yields CDR1 LGHNA and CDR2 YSLEER. The CDR3 is CASSQVKVAGLAKVQETQYF. CDR3 sequence (DNA): TGCGCCAGCAGCCAAGTTAAAGTCGCGGGACTAGCTAAAGTCCAAGAGACCCAGTACTTC.

This clone was picked up a small number of times. The chain carries TRBV7-9 and TRBJ1-6; no definite D call. The CDR3 contains 14 residues. Germline V gene data show CDR1 as SEHNR and CDR2 as FQNEAQ (reference sequence). V was shortened by 6 bases and J by 9 bases, with 15 bases between the two germline ends. CDR3 nucleotides: TGTGCCAGCAGTGGGCGATTTGATGGTTCACCCCTCCACTTT. Translating it yields CASSGRFDGSPLHF.

This sequence joins TRBV10-3 and TRBJ1-4; the D is unclear. Trimming pared 2 bases from V and 3 bases from J, leaving 10 bases between. The CDR3 sequence is 15 residues long. The germline V gene has CDR1 ENHRY and CDR2 SYGVKD. The CDR3: CAISEEGSSNEKLFF. The CDR3 nucleotides are TGTGCCATCAGTGAGGAGGGATCGTCTAATGAAAAACTGTTTTTT.

This clone has just a few counts. The V gene is TRBV18, the J gene TRBJ1-5; 8 bases line up with TRBD1. This CDR3 has 15 residues. V shed 5 bases and J 4 bases; nucleotides not matched to a gene: 7. The germline CDR1 and CDR2 sequences are KGHSH and LQKENI. Written as DNA, the CDR3 is TGTGCCAGCTCATCGGGGACAGGAGGAAATCAGCCCCAGCATTTT. Residues: CASSSGTGGNQPQHF.

The chain uses TRBV7-6 and TRBJ2-7, with D perhaps given as TRBD1 or TRBD2 (5 bases each). This CDR3 region has 13 residues. Deletions cut 5 bases from V and 2 bases from J, with 10 bases between. Germline V gene sequence: CDR1 SGHVS, CDR2 FNYEAQ. CDR3 nucleotides: TGTGCCAGCAGCCCGAGGGACGCCTACGAGCAGTACTTC. As protein: CASSPRDAYEQYF.

This clone has a handful of counts. The V gene is TRBV6-5, the J gene TRBJ1-1, with unresolved D. Between the trimmed V and J ends, which lost 7 bases and 0 bases, there was a span of 9 bases. The CDR3 consists of 13 residues. Germline values: CDR1 MNHEY, CDR2 SVGAGI. The chain's CDR3 is CASTTSLNTEAFF. DNA of the CDR3: TGTGCCAGCACCACTTCACTGAACACTGAAGCTTTCTTT.

The chain joins TRBV5-5 to TRBJ1-1; 7 nucleotides match TRBD1. The CDR3 spans 17 residues. The germline V gene has CDR1 SGHKS and CDR2 YYEKEE (reference sequence). The V segment lost 4 bases and the J segment 2 bases; nucleotides outside the gene matches: 14. The CDR3: CASSPSTGDVANTEAFF. In DNA, the CDR3 is TGTGCCAGCAGCCCGTCTACAGGGGACGTCGCCAACACTGAAGCTTTCTTT.

The chain joins TRBV30 to TRBJ1-6; D is perhaps TRBD1 (6 bases). The CDR3 extends over 14 amino acids. Germline assignment: CDR1 GTSNPN and CDR2 SVGIG (reference sequence). V lost 0 bases and J lost 9, with 12 bases in between. The CDR3 nucleotides are TGTGCCTGGAGTGTAGGCAGGGGACGTTCACCCCTCCACTTT. It is translated as CAWSVGRGRSPLHF.

The rearrangement joins TRBV6-1 to TRBJ2-7, with 8 bases aligning to TRBD1. After removal of 8 bases from V and 3 bases from J, the junction contained 9 bases not matched to a gene. The CDR3 sequence is 14 residues long. Per germline, CDR1 MNHNS and CDR2 SASEGT. CDR3 nucleotide sequence: TGTGCCAGCTTGCATAGGACAGGGAGCTACGAGCAGTACTTC. Protein product: CASLHRTGSYEQYF.

The chain links TRBV29-1 to TRBJ2-5, with D tentatively TRBD1 or TRBD2 (6 bases each). The germline CDR1 and CDR2 sequences are SQVTM and ANQGSEA. CDR3 size: 13 residues. The ends were cut back, 8 bases at V and 4 bases at J, with 17 bases in the middle. CDR3 region: CSSGEGGRETQYF. The CDR3 DNA reads as TGCAGCTCGGGAGAGGGGGGTAGAGAGACCCAGTACTTC.

In DNA form, the CDR3 reads TGTGCCAGTCACGCGGGCGTCTCTGGAAACACCATATATTTT. It codes for CASHAGVSGNTIYF. The chain joins TRBV19 to TRBJ1-3; no firm D call. This CDR3 comprises 14 residues. The germline V gene encodes CDR1 LNHDA and CDR2 SQIVND (reference sequence). V lost 8 bases and J lost 0, with 11 bases in between.

The chain employs TRBV9 and TRBJ2-3; 11 positions match TRBD2. J lost 1 base, V lost 2 bases, and 12 bases had no gene match. The CDR3 has 19 amino acids. CDR1 and CDR2 (germline): SGDLS, YYNGEE. The CDR3 region has the DNA TGTGCCAGCAGCGTGGGGCCTACTAGCGGGGGTGGGGGCACAGATACGCAGTATTTT. This gives the protein CASSVGPTSGGGGTDTQYF.